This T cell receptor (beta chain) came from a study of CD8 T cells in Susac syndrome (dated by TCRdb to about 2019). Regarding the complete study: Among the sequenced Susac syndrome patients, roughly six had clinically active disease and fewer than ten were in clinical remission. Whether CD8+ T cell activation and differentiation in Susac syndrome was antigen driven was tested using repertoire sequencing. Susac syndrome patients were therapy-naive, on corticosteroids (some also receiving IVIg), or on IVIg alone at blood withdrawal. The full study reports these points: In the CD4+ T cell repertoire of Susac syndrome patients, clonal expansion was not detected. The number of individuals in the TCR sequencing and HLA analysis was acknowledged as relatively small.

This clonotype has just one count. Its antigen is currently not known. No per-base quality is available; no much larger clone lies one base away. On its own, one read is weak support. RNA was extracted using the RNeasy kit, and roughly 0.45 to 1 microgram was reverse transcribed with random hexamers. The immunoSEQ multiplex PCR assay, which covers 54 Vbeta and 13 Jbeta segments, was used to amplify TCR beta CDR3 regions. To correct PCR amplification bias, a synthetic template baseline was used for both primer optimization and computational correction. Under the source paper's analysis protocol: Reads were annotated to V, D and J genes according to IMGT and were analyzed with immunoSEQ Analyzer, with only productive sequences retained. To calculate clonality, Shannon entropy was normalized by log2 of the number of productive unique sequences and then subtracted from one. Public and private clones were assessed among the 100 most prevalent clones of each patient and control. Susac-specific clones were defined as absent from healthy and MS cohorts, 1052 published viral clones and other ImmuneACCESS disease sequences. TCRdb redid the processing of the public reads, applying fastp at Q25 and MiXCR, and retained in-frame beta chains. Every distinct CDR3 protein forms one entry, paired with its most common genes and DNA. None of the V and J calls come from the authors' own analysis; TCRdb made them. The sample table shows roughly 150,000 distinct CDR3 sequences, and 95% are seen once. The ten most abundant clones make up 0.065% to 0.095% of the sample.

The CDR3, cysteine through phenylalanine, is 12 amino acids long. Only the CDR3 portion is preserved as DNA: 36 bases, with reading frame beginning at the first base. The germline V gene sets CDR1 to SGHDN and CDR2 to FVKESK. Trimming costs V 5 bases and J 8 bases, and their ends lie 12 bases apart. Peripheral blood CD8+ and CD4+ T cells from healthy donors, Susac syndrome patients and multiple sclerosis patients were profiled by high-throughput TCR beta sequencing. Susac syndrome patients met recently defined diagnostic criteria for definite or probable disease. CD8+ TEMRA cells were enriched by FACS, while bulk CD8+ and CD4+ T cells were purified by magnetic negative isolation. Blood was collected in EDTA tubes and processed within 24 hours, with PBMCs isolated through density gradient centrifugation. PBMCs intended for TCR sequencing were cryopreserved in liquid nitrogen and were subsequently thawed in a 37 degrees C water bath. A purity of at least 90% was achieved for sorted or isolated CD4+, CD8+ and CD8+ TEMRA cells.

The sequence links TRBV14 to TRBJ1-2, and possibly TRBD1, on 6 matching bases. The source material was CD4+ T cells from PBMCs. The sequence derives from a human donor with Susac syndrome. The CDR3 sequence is CASSYGQSGYTF. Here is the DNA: TGTGCCAGCAGCTACGGACAGAGCGGCTACACCTTC.